This T cell receptor (beta chain) was obtained from a study of blood T cell repertoires in COVID-19. About the research overall: There were acute and convalescent COVID-19 samples, and they came from the United States, Italy and Spain. The analysed material was cDNA or gDNA that came from T cells, B-cell-depleted T cells, or PBMCs.

Original methodology: Estimates of nucleated cell counts were drawn from the amplification of reference gene primers. Profiling relied on immunoSEQ multiplex PCR, and the TCRdb table lists in-frame clones only, not all of them. Clone size and the V and J calls come from that table; the DNA yielded D and trimming. This table has 200,000 to 250,000 clones, roughly 91% appearing once. V was clipped by 2 bases and J by 2 bases; unmatched bases: 11. CDR1 SGHRS and CDR2 YFSETQ come from the germline V gene. The CDR3 covers 17 residues. Followed longitudinally, the Seattle patients had been enrolled during active infection.

The TCR comes from a man aged 25 to 40 with COVID-19, enrolled during active disease. V and J are TRBV5-1 and TRBJ2-3; the match to TRBD2 covers 7 bases. Sequenced sample: peripheral blood. The CDR3 nucleotides read TGCGCCAGCAGCTTCCCTAGAGGGCGGGGGTACACAGATACGCAGTATTTT. This encodes CASSFPRGRGYTDTQYF.